These 30 T cell receptor beta chains share one sample of origin, sequenced in a study of Graves' ophthalmopathy and Graves' hyperthyroidism (dated by TCRdb to the late 2010s). The run used an Illumina HiSeq 2000. For repertoire sequencing, the TCR beta CDR3 regions were amplified from RNA transcripts. The first round of RT-PCR was done with HTBI primers and the Qiagen OneStep RT-PCR kit, and was followed by a second round of multiplex PCR, then size selection and purification. Through fastp at Q25 and MiXCR, TCRdb rebuilt clones from the public reads, retaining in-frame beta chains. Identical CDR3 proteins give one entry, which carries the most common genes and DNA. Counted in this sample were over a million distinct CDR3 sequences; less than 45% of them appeared once. In total, the top ten clones hold 11% of the sample. The sequenced material came from peripheral blood or thyroid tissue (not recorded which). Receptors originate from an adult man with Graves' hyperthyroidism.

The table lists this clonotype with many counts. J is TRBJ1-1 and V is TRBV10-3; D call uncertain. This CDR3 region has 10 residues. In germline, CDR1 is ENHRY, CDR2 SYGVKD. The V and J ends lost 11 bases and 3 bases respectively, with 7 bases between them. The CDR3 nucleotides read TGTGCCGCCGGGGACACTGAAGCTTTCTTT. It specifies CAAGDTEAFF.

This chain uses TRBV10-3 with TRBJ1-2; D is perhaps TRBD1 (6 bases). CDR1 ENHRY and CDR2 SYGVKD come from the germline V gene. V lost 6 bases and J 2 bases, leaving 16 bases between the germline ends. The CDR3 runs to 15 residues. The CDR3 DNA reads TGTGCCATCAGGGCGGACAGTCTTTTAAACTATGGCTACACCTTC. Its translation: CAIRADSLLNYGYTF.

The rearrangement joins TRBV6-8 to TRBJ1-6; 12 nucleotides align to TRBD1. Germline V gene data show CDR1 as MNHGY and CDR2 as SAAAGT. The CDR3 extends over 19 amino acids. Losses at the gene ends were 7 bases for V and 7 bases for J; bases not matched to a gene: 17. The CDR3 loop reads CASNHGPGQGAAGNSPLHF. The CDR3 DNA reads as TGTGCCAGCAACCACGGGCCGGGACAGGGGGCCGCCGGGAATTCACCCCTCCACTTT.

V gene TRBV18 combines with J gene TRBJ1-2; D is unresolved. V lost 3 bases, J lost 7 bases, and 9 bases lay in between. The CDR3 totals 12 residues. Germline loops: CDR1 KGHSH, CDR2 LQKENI. The DNA of the CDR3 is TGTGCCAGCTCACCTTCTGGGTTTGGCTACACCTTC. Its protein is CASSPSGFGYTF.

V gene TRBV29-1 combines with J gene TRBJ2-2; TRBD2 agrees at 12 bases. The CDR3 spans 14 residues. Germline V CDR1 and CDR2: SQVTM, ANQGSEA. Trimming cost V 7 bases and J 3 bases; bases outside gene matches: 3. CDR3 amino acids: CSGGLAGYTGELFF. DNA for the CDR3: TGCAGCGGAGGACTAGCGGGATACACCGGGGAGCTGTTTTTT.

This clonotype was observed many times. The V gene is TRBV7-8, the J gene TRBJ2-5, with D perhaps TRBD1 (5 bases). CDR3 size: 16 residues. In germline, CDR1 is SGHVS, CDR2 FQNEAQ. Trimming removed 1 base at V and 4 bases at J, with 16 bases between. The CDR3 nucleotides are TGTGCCAGCAGCTTAGTGGTTCTCCCAGGGCGAGAGACCCAGTACTTC. Protein sequence: CASSLVVLPGRETQYF.

V and J are TRBV6-5 and TRBJ1-2; D unresolved. V lost 0 bases, J lost 9 bases, and 11 bases lay in between. Germline V gives CDR1 MNHEY, CDR2 SVGAGI. This CDR3 has 13 amino acids. This chain's CDR3 is CASSYSGSGSYTF. DNA of the CDR3: TGTGCCAGCAGTTACTCGGGTTCGGGCAGCTACACCTTC.

This clonotype was observed at least ten times. This chain connects TRBV2 to TRBJ2-7; D is undetermined. V gave up 6 bases and J gave up 5 bases, with 11 bases separating them. This CDR3 contains 12 residues. Per germline, CDR1 SNHLY and CDR2 FYNNEI. Here the CDR3 DNA reads TGTGCCAGCAGCGGAGACTTGGACGAGCAGTACTTC. Residues: CASSGDLDEQYF.

The chain combines TRBV2 with TRBJ1-2, with TRBD1 identical over 9 bases. V lost 4 bases and J lost 8; bases outside the gene matches: 8. The germline gives CDR1 SNHLY, CDR2 FYNNEI. CDR3 length: 14 residues. The DNA of the CDR3 is TGTGCCAGCAGTGCCCCGGACAGGGGAGTCGGCTACACCTTC. Translated, it gives CASSAPDRGVGYTF.

This clonotype was seen many times. The chain recombines TRBV19 with TRBJ1-5, with a possible D match to TRBD1 (5 bases). The CDR3 is 15 residues long. Trimming cost V 5 bases and J 1 base, with 12 bases left between them. CDR1 is LNHDA, CDR2 SQIVND, per germline (reference sequence). The DNA for the CDR3 is TGTGCCAGTAGTTCTCTTTGGGACAGCAATCAGCCCCAGCATTTT. Amino acid sequence: CASSSLWDSNQPQHF.

The chain has TRBV19 and TRBJ1-1; TRBD1 might be the D (6 bases). The CDR3 consists of 13 residues. Germline V lookup: CDR1 LNHDA, CDR2 SQIVND (reference sequence). V lost 9 bases to trimming and J lost 1 base, with 12 bases between them. CDR3 residues: CASPDSWNTEAFF. The CDR3 DNA sequence: TGTGCCAGCCCGGACAGTTGGAACACTGAAGCTTTCTTT.

This clonotype was counted at least ten times. This chain joins TRBV29-1 and TRBJ1-2; 7 bases line up with TRBD1. The CDR3 sequence is 13 residues long. The junction had 2 bases not matched to a gene; V was cut back by 4 bases and J by 0 bases. Germline-derived CDR1 and CDR2 are SQVTM and ANQGSEA. The CDR3 protein is CSVGGQTNYGYTF. CDR3 sequence (DNA): TGCAGCGTTGGGGGACAGACTAACTATGGCTACACCTTC.

The CDR3 nucleotides are TGTGCCAGCAGCTTAGCGGGGGCAAACAATCAGCCCCAGCATTTT. It specifies CASSLAGANNQPQHF. The chain is built from TRBV7-9 and TRBJ1-5; possible D gene TRBD1, 6 bases. V lost 0 bases, J lost 3 bases, and 9 bases lay in between. Germline CDR1 and CDR2: SEHNR and FQNEAQ (reference sequence). The CDR3 runs 15 residues. The complete variable domain, with remaining parts taken from reference TRBV7-9 and TRBJ1-5, reads DTGVSQNPRHKITKRGQNVTFRCDPISEHNRLYWYRQTLGQGPEFLTYFQNEAQLEKSRLLSDRFSAERPKGSFSTLEIQRTEQGDSAMYLCASSLAGANNQPQHFGDGTRLSIL.

This clonotype was seen many times. The chain links TRBV19 to TRBJ2-5; TRBD1 might be the D (6 bases). The CDR3 contains 13 residues. Germline-derived CDR1 and CDR2 are LNHDA and SQIVND (reference sequence). Trimming removed 3 bases from V and 7 bases from J, with 12 bases in between. In DNA, the CDR3 is TGTGCCAGTAGTATCAGGGGCCGGGGGACCCAGTACTTC. It codes for CASSIRGRGTQYF.

This clonotype was seen only once. A much larger clone lies one base from this, so it may be a read error. The CDR3 does not close with the conserved phenylalanine or tryptophan, likely indicating a read error. The rearrangement links TRBV7-2 to TRBJ2-5; unclear D gene. In germline, CDR1 is SGHTA, CDR2 FQGNSA. This CDR3 region has 13 residues. Trimming pared 1 base from V and 5 bases from J, leaving 8 bases between. The CDR3 DNA sequence: TGTGCCAGCAGCTTAGTACCAAGGGAGACCCAGTACCTC. This gives the protein CASSLVPRETQYL.

Many counts were recorded for this clonotype. The chain combines TRBV7-9 with TRBJ2-7; D call uncertain. Trimming shortened V by 5 bases and J by 3 bases, and 11 bases separated the two germline ends. Looked up from germline, CDR1 is SEHNR and CDR2 is FQNEAQ (reference sequence). The CDR3 has 13 amino acids. CDR3 sequence reads: CASSPGAHYEQYF. The CDR3, as DNA: TGTGCCAGCAGCCCCGGAGCCCACTACGAGCAGTACTTC.

This chain joins TRBV7-2 and TRBJ1-5; no clear D. The V gene lost 1 base and the J gene lost 7 bases, with 8 bases spanning the gap. There are 13 residues in the CDR3. CDR1 and CDR2 from the germline V gene are SGHTA and FQGNSA. The DNA of the CDR3 is TGTGCCAGCAGCTTAGGTCGGTCCCAGCCCCAGCATTTT. It specifies CASSLGRSQPQHF.

On this clonotype: Germline and junction disagree at one end, which may indicate a read error. The rearrangement links TRBV6-5 to TRBJ1-6; D perhaps matches TRBD1 (6 bases). Germline V gene data show CDR1 as MNHEY and CDR2 as SVGAGI. The CDR3 runs to 18 residues. CDR3: CASSYVFGQSSYSSPLHF. In DNA, the CDR3 is TGTGCCAGCAGTTACGTCTTTGGACAGAGCTCCTATAGTTCACCCCTCCACTTT.

This clonotype was counted only a few times. The rearrangement joins TRBV12-3 or TRBV12-4 to TRBJ2-5; the D gene is possibly TRBD2 (6 bases). The ends were cut back, 4 bases at V and 5 bases at J, with 17 bases in the middle. This CDR3 comprises 15 residues. This CDR3 reads CASSSGTLNEETQYF. In nucleotides, the CDR3 is TGTGCCAGCAGTTCCGGGACTCTTAACGAGGAGACCCAGTACTTC.

This clonotype was seen ten or more times. This chain joins TRBV19 and TRBJ1-1; D remains ambiguous. Germline V gives CDR1 LNHDA, CDR2 SQIVND (reference sequence). The CDR3 contains 14 residues. V shed 0 bases and J shed 2 bases, with 7 bases lying between them. CDR3 sequence (DNA): TGTGCCAGTAGTATAGACACAGCTAACACTGAAGCTTTCTTT. This codes for CASSIDTANTEAFF.

This clonotype was detected many times. The V gene is TRBV2, the J gene TRBJ2-5, with D perhaps TRBD1 (6 bases). The germline V gene encodes CDR1 SNHLY and CDR2 FYNNEI. CDR3 length: 17 residues. V shed 4 bases and J shed 1 base, with 19 bases lying between them. CDR3 residues: CASSAQRGHQFQETQYF. CDR3 DNA sequence: TGTGCCAGCAGTGCCCAAAGGGGACACCAGTTCCAAGAGACCCAGTACTTC.

In its sample, this clonotype was seen many times. The chain joins TRBV5-1 to TRBJ2-7; no definite D call. V lost 0 bases to trimming and J lost 2 bases, with 12 bases between them. The CDR3 sequence is 15 residues long. Germline CDR1 reads SGHRS; CDR2 reads YFSETQ. The CDR3 coding sequence is TGCGCCAGCAGCTTGGAACATCGCCTTACCTACGAGCAGTACTTC. It encodes CASSLEHRLTYEQYF.

The V gene is TRBV7-2, the J gene TRBJ1-6; D perhaps matches TRBD1 (6 bases). This CDR3 has 14 residues. Trimming stripped 2 bases from V and 9 bases from J, with 11 bases between. Germline V gene data show CDR1 as SGHTA and CDR2 as FQGNSA. CDR3 sequence reads: CASSLTGASSPLHF. The CDR3 DNA reads TGTGCCAGCAGCTTAACGGGGGCAAGTTCACCCCTCCACTTT.

Only a few counts were recorded for this clonotype. J is TRBJ2-7 and V is TRBV5-1, with TRBD1 identical over 7 bases. The CDR3 length is 14 residues. The J segment lost 3 bases and the V segment lost 1 base, leaving 4 bases of the junction unmatched. Germline CDR1 is SGHRS and CDR2 is YFSETQ. The CDR3 is CASSLWQGDYEQYF. The CDR3 nucleotides are TGCGCCAGCAGCTTGTGGCAGGGGGACTACGAGCAGTACTTC.

The chain is built from TRBV9 and TRBJ2-7; D not resolved. Trimming took 0 bases from V and 2 from J, leaving 9 bases between them. This CDR3 is built from 14 residues. The germline CDR1 and CDR2 sequences are SGDLS and YYNGEE. The DNA of the CDR3 is TGTGCCAGCAGCGTAGACCCGGAGACCTACGAGCAGTACTTC. This codes for CASSVDPETYEQYF.

This sequence joins TRBV29-1 and TRBJ2-2; a weak D match, TRBD2 (6 bases). Trimming removed 3 bases at V and 7 bases at J, with 12 bases between. This CDR3 contains 13 residues. The germline V gene has CDR1 SQVTM and CDR2 ANQGSEA. The CDR3 DNA reads TGCAGCGTTGATTTGGGACTTGACGGGGAGCTGTTTTTT. It translates to CSVDLGLDGELFF.

The CDR3 nucleotides read TGTGCCAGCAAACTCGGGACAACCCAGTACTTC. Protein sequence: CASKLGTTQYF. The chain uses TRBV2 and TRBJ2-5; tentatively, D is TRBD1 (6 bases). This CDR3 spans 11 amino acids. The germline V and J ends were trimmed by 7 bases and 8 bases, with 11 bases remaining between them. Per the germline V gene, CDR1 is SNHLY and CDR2 is FYNNEI. Together with reference TRBV2 and TRBJ2-5, the CDR3 gives the full variable domain: EPEVTQTPSHQVTQMGQEVILRCVPISNHLYFYWYRQILGQKVEFLVSFYNNEISEKSEIFDDQFSVERPDGSNFTLKIRSTKLEDSAMYFCASKLGTTQYFGPGTRLLVL.

This chain links TRBV7-9 with TRBJ1-2; D ambiguous. The germline gives CDR1 SEHNR, CDR2 FQNEAQ (reference sequence). Trimming took off 3 bases at V and 4 bases at J, with 12 bases between the two ends. The CDR3 totals 14 residues. Here the CDR3 reads CASSLRLQGYGYTF. The CDR3 region has the DNA TGTGCCAGCAGCTTGAGGTTGCAAGGCTATGGCTACACCTTC.

The chain is built from TRBV10-3 and TRBJ2-7, with 8 bases lining up with TRBD2. This CDR3 has 13 amino acids. The V and J ends lost 7 bases and 2 bases, in that order; junction bases with no gene match: 4. Germline CDR1 and CDR2: ENHRY and SYGVKD. CDR3 sequence reads: CAINSGKTYEQYF. The CDR3, as DNA: TGTGCCATCAATAGCGGGAAAACCTACGAGCAGTACTTC.

As for this clonotype: It may be a read error: a sequence one base away is much more abundant. The rearrangement links TRBV5-6 to TRBJ1-6, with D perhaps TRBD1 (5 bases). CDR3 size: 15 residues. Per germline, CDR1 SGHDT and CDR2 YYEEEE. The CDR3: CASNLRQLINSPLHF. CDR3 nucleotides: TGTGCCAGCAACTTGAGACAGCTAATTAATTCACCCCTCCACTTT.